What follows are 19 T cell receptor beta chains derived from one specimen sequenced in a study of OX40 agonist ivuxolimab in advanced cancers. TCRdb's copy holds only in-frame clones and misses some; the assay was immunoSEQ multiplex PCR. The table has roughly 76,000 clones, approximately 84% seen once; the top ten hold roughly 25%. Sequences were derived from CD4+ or CD8+ T cells sorted from blood, sampled in a trial of the OX40 agonist ivuxolimab. The receptor source for this set is an adult with an advanced solid tumor such as melanoma, head and neck, liver or kidney cancer.

The V call is TRBV7-9, the J call TRBJ2-1; 13 positions match TRBD2. V shed 5 bases, J shed 4 bases, and the junction held 11 bases outside the gene matches. Germline CDR1 SEHNR, CDR2 FQNEAQ (reference sequence). This CDR3 is built from 18 residues. DNA of the CDR3: TGTGCCAGCAGCGCGGGACTAGCGGGATCCTCTAGGTACAATGAGCAGTTCTTC. Translating it yields CASSAGLAGSSRYNEQFF.

This chain links TRBV4-1 with TRBJ2-7; D possibly corresponds to TRBD2 (6 bases). The CDR3 extends over 14 amino acids. V lost 3 bases, J lost 5 bases, and 14 bases lay in between. Germline lookup yields CDR1 MGHRA and CDR2 YSYEKL. In DNA, the CDR3 is TGCGCCAGCAGCCAGCGGGGTCTGATCAACGAGCAGTACTTC. Protein sequence: CASSQRGLINEQYF.

This clone was found a few times. The rearrangement links TRBV2 to TRBJ1-5; no firm D call. Trimming took off 10 bases at V and 0 bases at J, with 7 bases between the two ends. Germline V gene sequence: CDR1 SNHLY, CDR2 FYNNEI. CDR3 length equals 12 residues. In nucleotides, the CDR3 is TGTGCCACCAGCGATAGCAATCAGCCCCAGCATTTT. This sequence encodes CATSDSNQPQHF.

V is TRBV18 and J is TRBJ1-1, with 7 bases fitting TRBD1. V lost 5 bases and J lost 0; bases outside the gene matches: 3. There are 14 residues in the CDR3. The V gene's germline CDR1 is KGHSH and CDR2 LQKENI. DNA of the CDR3: TGTGCCAGCTCAATACAGGGGATGAACACTGAAGCTTTCTTT. This sequence encodes CASSIQGMNTEAFF.

This sequence joins TRBV28 and TRBJ1-1; 10 bases are shared with TRBD1. There are 15 residues in the CDR3. J gave up 1 base and V 6 bases, and 5 bases lay outside the gene matches. Germline V gives CDR1 MDHEN, CDR2 SYDVKM. CDR3 protein: CASRGTGVGNTEAFF. The DNA for the CDR3 is TGTGCCAGCAGAGGGACAGGGGTGGGGAACACTGAAGCTTTCTTT.

The chain joins TRBV6-6 to TRBJ1-1; tentative D call: TRBD1 (5 bases). V shed 5 bases and J shed 1 base, with 17 bases lying between them. The CDR3 consists of 16 residues. Germline lookup yields CDR1 MNHNY and CDR2 SVGAGI (reference sequence). The CDR3 protein is CASSPYPGRGNTEAFF. CDR3 coding DNA: TGTGCCAGCAGTCCGTACCCGGGACGGGGGAACACTGAAGCTTTCTTT.

This clone was counted only a few times. The V call is TRBV30, the J call TRBJ1-5; TRBD1 aligns across 8 bases. This CDR3 is built from 13 residues. V gave up 5 bases and J gave up 7 bases; unmatched junction bases: 7. The germline CDR1 and CDR2 sequences are GTSNPN and SVGIG (reference sequence). CDR3 region: CAWGQGAKQPQHF. Here the CDR3 DNA reads TGTGCCTGGGGTCAGGGGGCAAAACAGCCCCAGCATTTT.

The chain carries TRBV2 and TRBJ1-4; TRBD1 matches 9 bases. Germline CDR1 reads SNHLY; CDR2 reads FYNNEI. V dropped 3 bases and J dropped 10; count of bases not matched to a gene: 12. The CDR3 contains 16 residues. Here the CDR3 reads CASSEVTGGPRSKLFF. The CDR3 DNA is TGTGCCAGCAGTGAGGTGACAGGGGGACCACGCTCAAAACTGTTTTTT.

A few counts support this clone. Other DNA variants within this sample encode the same CDR3. The genes are TRBV14 and TRBJ2-1; the match to TRBD2 covers 8 bases. CDR3 length: 15 amino acids. CDR1 is SGHDN, CDR2 FVKESK, per germline. J lost 8 bases, V lost 3 bases, and 9 bases had no gene match. The CDR3 sequence is CASSQSSGRRDEQFF. The CDR3 DNA follows: TGTGCCAGCAGCCAGTCGAGCGGGAGACGTGATGAGCAGTTCTTC. The entire variable domain, with the rest obtained from reference TRBV14 and TRBJ2-1, is as follows: EAGVTQFPSHSVIEKGQTVTLRCDPISGHDNLYWYRRVMGKEIKFLLHFVKESKQDESGMPNNRFLAERTGGTYSTLKVQPAELEDSGVYFCASSQSSGRRDEQFFGPGTRLTVL.

The chain couples TRBV4-1 to TRBJ2-1, with D perhaps TRBD2 (6 bases). The V end was cut by 4 bases, the J end by 5 bases, with 18 bases between. CDR1 and CDR2 from the germline V gene are MGHRA and YSYEKL. There are 16 residues in the CDR3. CDR3 in amino acids: CASSPNRGRNHNEQFF. The CDR3 coding sequence is TGCGCCAGCAGCCCTAATCGGGGGAGGAACCACAATGAGCAGTTCTTC.

The chain uses TRBV30 and TRBJ1-2; the D is unclear. V gave up 0 bases and J gave up 7 bases, with 12 bases separating them. The CDR3 has 13 amino acids. Germline V lookup: CDR1 GTSNPN, CDR2 SVGIG (reference sequence). CDR3 nucleotide sequence: TGTGCCTGGAGTGTACAATCGGGTCTTGGCTACACCTTC. Translating gives CAWSVQSGLGYTF.

The sample holds one count of this clone. The gene calls are TRBV11-3 and TRBJ2-1; D is possibly TRBD2 (5 bases). The CDR3 totals 15 residues. CDR1 and CDR2 (germline): SGHNT, YENEEA. V was pared by 5 bases and J by 2 bases, with 13 bases between. The CDR3 DNA is TGTGCCAGCAGCCAAACGGCGGGCCCCTACAATGAGCAGTTCTTC. The encoded protein is CASSQTAGPYNEQFF. Combining the CDR3 with reference TRBV11-3 and TRBJ2-1 gives the whole variable domain EAGVVQSPRYKIIEKKQPVAFWCNPISGHNTLYWYLQNLGQGPELLIRYENEEAVDDSQLPKDRFSAERLKGVDSTLKIQPAELGDSAVYLCASSQTAGPYNEQFFGPGTRLTVL.

This clone was observed a handful of times. The gene calls are TRBV9 and TRBJ2-7; perhaps D is TRBD1 or TRBD2 (5 bases each). Germline V gives CDR1 SGDLS, CDR2 YYNGEE. Between the trimmed V and J ends, which lost 0 bases and 2 bases, there was a span of 9 bases. This CDR3 contains 14 residues. CDR3 amino acids: CASSVERGPYEQYF. The CDR3 DNA reads as TGTGCCAGCAGCGTAGAAAGGGGACCCTACGAGCAGTACTTC. Based on the CDR3 plus reference TRBV9 and TRBJ2-7, the full variable domain is DSGVTQTPKHLITATGQRVTLRCSPRSGDLSVYWYQQSLDQGLQFLIQYYNGEERAKGNILERFSAQQFPDLHSELNLSSLELGDSALYFCASSVERGPYEQYFGPGTRLTVT.

The rearrangement links TRBV7-9 to TRBJ2-1, with D perhaps matching TRBD2 (6 bases). The CDR3 has 13 residues. Trimming took 2 bases from V and 12 from J, leaving 14 bases between them. CDR1 is SEHNR, CDR2 FQNEAQ, per germline (reference sequence). CDR3 sequence (DNA): TGTGCCAGCAGCTTACGGGACTTTAAAGTGCAGTTCTTC. Translating it yields CASSLRDFKVQFF.

The sample holds one count of this clone. V gene TRBV30 combines with J gene TRBJ2-5, with TRBD1 matching over 10 bases. This CDR3 has 14 amino acids. The germline gives CDR1 GTSNPN, CDR2 SVGIG (reference sequence). The V gene end was trimmed by 4 bases and the J gene end by 5 bases; junction bases not matched to a gene: 7. This CDR3 reads CAWTRTGGFETQYF. For the CDR3, the DNA is TGTGCCTGGACAAGGACAGGGGGGTTCGAGACCCAGTACTTC.

The chain combines TRBV20-1 with TRBJ1-1, with D unclear. Trimming shortened V by 0 bases and J by 5 bases, and 4 bases separated the two germline ends. CDR3 length equals 11 residues. From germline, CDR1 is DFQATT and CDR2 SNEGSKA (reference sequence). CDR3 coding DNA: TGCAGTGCTAGAGAGTTAACTGAAGCTTTCTTT. Its translation: CSARELTEAFF.

This rearrangement joins TRBV11-2 to TRBJ2-7; 12 bases are a match to TRBD2. CDR1 SGHAT and CDR2 FQNNGV come from the germline V gene. The V segment lost 4 bases and the J segment 3 bases; nucleotides outside the gene matches: 4. The CDR3 covers 15 residues. Written as DNA, the CDR3 is TGTGCCAGCAGCTCATGGACTAGCGGGGACTACGAGCAGTACTTC. Its protein is CASSSWTSGDYEQYF.

This chain connects TRBV27 to TRBJ2-1; D is unresolved. This CDR3 is built from 14 residues. Between the trimmed V and J ends, which lost 5 bases and 0 bases, there was a span of 8 bases. Germline V CDR1 and CDR2: MNHEY, SMNVEV (reference sequence). Here the CDR3 reads CASSQRSSYNEQFF. The CDR3 nucleotides read TGTGCCAGCAGTCAAAGGAGCTCCTACAATGAGCAGTTCTTC.

This clone was seen only a few times. The chain employs TRBV28 and TRBJ2-4; D is unclear. The CDR3 consists of 10 residues. The germline V gene encodes CDR1 MDHEN and CDR2 SYDVKM. Trimming removed 11 bases from V and 7 bases from J, with 9 bases in between. The chain's CDR3 is CALGSNIQYF. In nucleotides, the CDR3 is TGTGCCCTTGGATCTAACATTCAGTACTTC.